Reported below is one T cell receptor (beta chain). The sample comes from a study of blood T cell repertoires in COVID-19. Background on the study: The analysed material was cDNA or gDNA that came from T cells, B-cell-depleted T cells, or PBMCs.

Source study methods: Amplification of reference gene primers was used by the study to estimate nucleated cell counts. The repertoire was sequenced with immunoSEQ multiplex PCR; TCRdb's copy has only in-frame clones and lacks some. V, J and clone size reflect that table, while D and trimming were determined from the DNA. There are about 310,000 clones in the sample; about 87% occur only once, and 7.8% lies in the top ten. This CDR3 has 16 residues. The sequence came from a woman aged 45-60 years who had recovered from COVID-19. The V call is TRBV21-1, the J call TRBJ2-7; TRBD2 reflects the table's D call only, with no check against the DNA. TRBV21-1 is deemed a pseudogene. Sequenced material: peripheral blood. The CDR3 region is CASSPGTSGRRYEQYF. CDR3 DNA sequence: TGTGCCAGCAGCCCAGGGACTAGCGGGAGGAGGTACGAGCAGTACTTC.